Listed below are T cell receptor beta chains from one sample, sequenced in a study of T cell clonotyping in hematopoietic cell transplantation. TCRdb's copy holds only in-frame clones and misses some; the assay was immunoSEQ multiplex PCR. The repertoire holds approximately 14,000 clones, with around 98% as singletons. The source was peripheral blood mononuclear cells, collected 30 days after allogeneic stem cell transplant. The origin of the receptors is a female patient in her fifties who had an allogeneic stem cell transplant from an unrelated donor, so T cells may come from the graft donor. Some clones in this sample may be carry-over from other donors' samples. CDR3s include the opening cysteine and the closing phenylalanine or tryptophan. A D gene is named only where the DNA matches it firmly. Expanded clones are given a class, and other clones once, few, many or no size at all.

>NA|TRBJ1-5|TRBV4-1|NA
CASSQDGKQPQHF
TGCGCCAGCAGCCAAGACGGGAAGCAGCCCCAGCATTTT
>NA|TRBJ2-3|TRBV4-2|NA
CASSQPWGVPDTQYF
TGTGCCAGCAGCCAACCATGGGGGGTTCCCGATACGCAGTATTTT
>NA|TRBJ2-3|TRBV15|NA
CATSRVGADTQYF
TGTGCCACCAGCAGAGTTGGGGCAGATACGCAGTATTTT
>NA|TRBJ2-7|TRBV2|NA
CASSPAYEQYF
TGTGCCAGCAGCCCCGCCTACGAGCAGTACTTC
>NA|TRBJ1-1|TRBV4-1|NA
CASSQGGGGLTEAFF
TGCGCCAGCAGCCAAGGCGGAGGAGGGCTCACTGAAGCTTTCTTT
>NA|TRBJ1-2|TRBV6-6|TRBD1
CASSLGQATRFYGYTF
TGTGCCAGCAGTCTCGGACAGGCGACTCGGTTCTATGGCTACACCTTC
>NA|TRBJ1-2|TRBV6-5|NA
CASSYTRLAEGYTF
TGTGCCAGCAGTTACACCCGCCTGGCCGAAGGCTACACCTTC
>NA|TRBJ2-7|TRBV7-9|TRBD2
CASSLTSGGPTYEQYF
TGTGCCAGCAGCTTAACCAGCGGGGGCCCGACCTACGAGCAGTACTTC
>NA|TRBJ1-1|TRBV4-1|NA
CASSHHPADTEAFF
TGCGCCAGCAGCCACCACCCCGCGGACACTGAAGCTTTCTTT
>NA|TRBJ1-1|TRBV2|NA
CASSEIRQAEAFF
TGTGCCAGCAGTGAAATTCGGCAAGCTGAAGCTTTCTTT
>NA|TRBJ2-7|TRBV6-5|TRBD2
CASSYSSSGGVGEQYF
TGTGCCAGCAGTTACTCCTCTAGCGGGGGAGTAGGCGAGCAGTACTTC
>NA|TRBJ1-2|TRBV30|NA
CAWRGGDRGYTF
TGTGCCTGGAGAGGAGGGGATCGAGGCTACACCTTC
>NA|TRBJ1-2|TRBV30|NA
CAWSVRLGPGYTF
TGTGCCTGGAGTGTACGATTAGGCCCCGGCTACACCTTC
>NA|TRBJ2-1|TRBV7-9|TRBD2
CASSLRGYNEQFF
TGTGCCAGCAGCTTGCGGGGGTACAATGAGCAGTTCTTC
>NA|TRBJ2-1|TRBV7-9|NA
CASSSRGQGGDEQFF
TGTGCCAGCAGCTCTAGAGGCCAGGGCGGAGATGAGCAGTTCTTC
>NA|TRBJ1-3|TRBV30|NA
CAWSAGHKLSGNTIYF
TGTGCCTGGAGTGCTGGACACAAACTCTCTGGAAACACCATATATTTT
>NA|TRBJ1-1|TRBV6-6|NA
CASSYRGGVANTEAFF
TGTGCCAGCAGTTACAGGGGGGGGGTAGCGAACACTGAAGCTTTCTTT
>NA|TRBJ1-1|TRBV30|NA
CAWSTGRSLMNTEAFF
TGTGCCTGGTCGACCGGACGGAGCCTTATGAACACTGAAGCTTTCTTT
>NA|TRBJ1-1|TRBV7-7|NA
CASSLESPYNTEAFF
TGTGCTAGCAGCTTAGAGAGTCCCTACAACACTGAAGCTTTCTTT
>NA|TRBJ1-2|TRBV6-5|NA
CASSYAGVGVYGYTF
TGTGCCAGCAGTTATGCAGGGGTAGGAGTCTATGGCTACACCTTC
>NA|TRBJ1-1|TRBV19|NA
CASRLEGEAFF
TGTGCCAGTAGGCTTGAGGGTGAAGCTTTCTTT
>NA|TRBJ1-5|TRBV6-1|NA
CATSYQGNQPQHF
TGTGCCACCTCGTACCAAGGCAATCAGCCCCAGCATTTT
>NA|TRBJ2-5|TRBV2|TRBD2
CASSVGGSGETQYF
TGTGCCAGCAGTGTCGGGGGGTCAGGGGAGACCCAGTACTTC
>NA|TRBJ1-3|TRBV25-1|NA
CASSDTGGNTIYF
TGTGCCAGCAGTGATACTGGGGGAAACACCATATATTTT
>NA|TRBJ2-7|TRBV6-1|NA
CASTPVRGTYEQYF
TGTGCCAGCACACCCGTTCGGGGAACCTACGAGCAGTACTTC
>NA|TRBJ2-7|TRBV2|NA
CASSDQGARTYEQYF
TGTGCCAGCAGCGACCAAGGAGCCAGAACTTACGAGCAGTACTTC
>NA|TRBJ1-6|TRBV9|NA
CASTKDPVGDSPLHF
TGTGCCAGCACCAAAGACCCGGTGGGCGATTCACCCCTCCACTTT
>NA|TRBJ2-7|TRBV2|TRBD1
CASSSSSGTGSYEQYF
TGTGCCAGCAGTTCCTCCTCCGGGACAGGGTCCTACGAGCAGTACTTC
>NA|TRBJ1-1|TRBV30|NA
CAWSVGGSVNTEAFF
TGTGCCTGGAGTGTCGGGGGCTCCGTGAACACTGAAGCTTTCTTT
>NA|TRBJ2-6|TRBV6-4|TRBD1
CASSLRDRAPSGANVLTF
TGTGCCAGCAGTTTACGGGACAGGGCCCCCTCTGGGGCCAACGTCCTGACTTTC
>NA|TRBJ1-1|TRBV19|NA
CASSIDKNTEAFF
TGTGCCAGTAGTATAGATAAGAACACTGAAGCTTTCTTT
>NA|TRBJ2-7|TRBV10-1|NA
CASRDYEQYF
TGCGCCAGCAGGGACTACGAGCAGTACTTC
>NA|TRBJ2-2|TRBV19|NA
CASRVELNTGELFF
TGTGCCAGTAGGGTAGAGCTGAACACCGGGGAGCTGTTTTTT
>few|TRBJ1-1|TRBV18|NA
CASSPGAANLNTEAFF
TGTGCCAGCTCACCGGGGGCAGCCAATTTGAACACTGAAGCTTTCTTT
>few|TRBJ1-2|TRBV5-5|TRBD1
CASSFENWGQGNYGYTF
TGTGCCAGCAGCTTTGAAAACTGGGGACAGGGGAACTATGGCTACACCTTC
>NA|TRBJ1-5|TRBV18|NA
CASSLENQPQHF
TGTGCCAGCTCACTCGAGAATCAGCCCCAGCATTTT
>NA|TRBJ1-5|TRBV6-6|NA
CASSPRQYSNQPQHF
TGTGCCAGCAGTCCCCGACAGTATAGCAATCAGCCCCAGCATTTT
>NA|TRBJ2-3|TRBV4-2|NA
CASSQARGPSTDTQYF
TGTGCCAGCAGCCAAGCGCGGGGGCCTAGCACAGATACGCAGTATTTT
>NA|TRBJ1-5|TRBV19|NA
CASSISTVNQPQHF
TGTGCCAGTAGTATTAGTACAGTGAATCAGCCCCAGCATTTT
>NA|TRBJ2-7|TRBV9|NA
CASSARDLREQYF
TGTGCCAGCAGCGCTAGGGATTTGAGGGAGCAGTACTTC
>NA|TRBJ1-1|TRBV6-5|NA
CASSYDDTEAFF
TGTGCCAGCAGTTATGATGACACTGAAGCTTTCTTT
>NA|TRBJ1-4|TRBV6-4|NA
CASSEGRGEGNEKLFF
TGTGCCAGCAGCGAGGGACGAGGGGAGGGTAATGAAAAACTGTTTTTT
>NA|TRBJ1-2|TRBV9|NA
CASSVVPQPTYGYTF
TGTGCCAGCAGCGTCGTACCTCAACCCACCTATGGCTACACCTTC
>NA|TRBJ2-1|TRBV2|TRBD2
CASSQRLRGGSYNEQFF
TGTGCCAGCAGCCAGAGACTACGGGGGGGCTCCTACAATGAGCAGTTCTTC
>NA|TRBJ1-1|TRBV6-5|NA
CASSYRVNTEAFF
TGTGCCAGCAGTTACAGGGTAAACACTGAAGCTTTCTTT